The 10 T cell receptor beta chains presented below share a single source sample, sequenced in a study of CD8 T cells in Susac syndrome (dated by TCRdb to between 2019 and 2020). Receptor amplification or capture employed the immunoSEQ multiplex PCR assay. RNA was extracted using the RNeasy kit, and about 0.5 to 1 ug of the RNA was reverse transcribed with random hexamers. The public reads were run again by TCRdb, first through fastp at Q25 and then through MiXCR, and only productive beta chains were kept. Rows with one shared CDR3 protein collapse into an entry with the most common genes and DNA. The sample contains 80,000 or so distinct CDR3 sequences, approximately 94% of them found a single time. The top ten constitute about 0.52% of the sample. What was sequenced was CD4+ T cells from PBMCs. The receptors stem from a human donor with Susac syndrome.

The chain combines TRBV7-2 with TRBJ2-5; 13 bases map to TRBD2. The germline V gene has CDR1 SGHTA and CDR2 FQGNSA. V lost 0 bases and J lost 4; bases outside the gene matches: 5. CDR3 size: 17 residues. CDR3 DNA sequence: TGTGCCAGCAGCTTAGCGCGGAGACTAGCGGGAGGAGAGACCCAGTACTTC. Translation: CASSLARRLAGGETQYF.

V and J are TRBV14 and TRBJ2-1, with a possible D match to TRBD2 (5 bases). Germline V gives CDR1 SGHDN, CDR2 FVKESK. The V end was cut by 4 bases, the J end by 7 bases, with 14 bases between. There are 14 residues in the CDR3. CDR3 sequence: CASSRPPRGNEQFF. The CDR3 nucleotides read TGTGCCAGCAGCCGCCCCCCGAGAGGGAATGAGCAGTTCTTC.

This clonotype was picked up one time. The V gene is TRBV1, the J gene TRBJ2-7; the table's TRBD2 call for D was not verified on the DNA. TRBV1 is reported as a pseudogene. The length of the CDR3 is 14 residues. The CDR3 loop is CTSRLAGEVYEQYF. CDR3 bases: TGCACCAGCAGACTAGCGGGGGAAGTGTACGAGCAGTACTTC.

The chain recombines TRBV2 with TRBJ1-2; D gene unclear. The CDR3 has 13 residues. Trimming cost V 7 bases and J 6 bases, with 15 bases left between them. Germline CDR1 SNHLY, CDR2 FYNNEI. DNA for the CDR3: TGTGCCAGCATTACAGAAGTTGAAAATGGCTACACCTTC. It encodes CASITEVENGYTF.

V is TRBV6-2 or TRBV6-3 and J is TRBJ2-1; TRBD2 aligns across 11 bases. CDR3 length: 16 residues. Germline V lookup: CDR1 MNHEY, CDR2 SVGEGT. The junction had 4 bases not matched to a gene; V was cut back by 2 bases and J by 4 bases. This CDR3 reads CASSYPGTSGYNEQFF. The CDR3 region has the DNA TGTGCCAGCAGTTACCCCGGGACTAGCGGATACAATGAGCAGTTCTTC.

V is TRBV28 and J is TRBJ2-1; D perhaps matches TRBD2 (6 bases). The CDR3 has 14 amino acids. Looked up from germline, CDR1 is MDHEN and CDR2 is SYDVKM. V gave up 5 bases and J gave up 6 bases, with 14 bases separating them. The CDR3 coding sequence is TGTGCCAGCAGTCCCCTGGGACTGGTCAATGAGCAGTTCTTC. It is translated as CASSPLGLVNEQFF.

The CDR3 DNA reads as TGCAGTGCTAGAGGCTTCTCCCCGGAGTATAGCAATCAGCCCCAGCATTTT. Its protein is CSARGFSPEYSNQPQHF. The rearrangement links TRBV20-1 to TRBJ1-5; no definite D call. V shed 1 base and J shed 0 bases, with 16 bases lying between them. The CDR3 is 17 residues long. The germline CDR1 and CDR2 sequences are DFQATT and SNEGSKA (reference sequence).

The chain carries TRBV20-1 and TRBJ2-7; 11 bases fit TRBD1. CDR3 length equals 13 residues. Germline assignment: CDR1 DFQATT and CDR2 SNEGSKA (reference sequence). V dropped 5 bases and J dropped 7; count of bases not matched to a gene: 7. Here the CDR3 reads CSARTGGLEEQYF. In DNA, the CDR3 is TGCAGTGCTCGGACAGGGGGCTTAGAGGAGCAGTACTTC.

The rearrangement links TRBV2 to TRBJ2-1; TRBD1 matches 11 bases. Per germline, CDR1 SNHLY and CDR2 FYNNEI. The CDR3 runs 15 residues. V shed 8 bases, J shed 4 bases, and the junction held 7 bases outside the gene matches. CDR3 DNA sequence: TGTGCCAGCGGGCAAGGACAGGGGGCGTACAATGAGCAGTTCTTC. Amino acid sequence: CASGQGQGAYNEQFF.

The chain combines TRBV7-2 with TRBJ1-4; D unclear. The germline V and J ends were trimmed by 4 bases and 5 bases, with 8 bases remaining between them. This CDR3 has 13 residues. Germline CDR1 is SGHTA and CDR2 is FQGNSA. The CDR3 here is CASSSGWNEKLFF. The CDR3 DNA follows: TGTGCCAGCAGCTCGGGATGGAATGAAAAACTGTTTTTT.